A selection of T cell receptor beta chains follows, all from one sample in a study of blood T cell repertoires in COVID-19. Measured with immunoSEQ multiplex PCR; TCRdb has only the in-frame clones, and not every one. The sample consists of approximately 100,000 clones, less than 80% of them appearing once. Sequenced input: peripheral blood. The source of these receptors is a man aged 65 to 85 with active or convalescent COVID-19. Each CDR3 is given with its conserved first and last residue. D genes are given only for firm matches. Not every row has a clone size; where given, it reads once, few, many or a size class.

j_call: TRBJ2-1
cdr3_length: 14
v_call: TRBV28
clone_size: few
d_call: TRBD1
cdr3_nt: TGTGCCAGCAGTATACCCGGGACAGGCAATGAGCAGTTCTTC
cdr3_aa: CASSIPGTGNEQFF

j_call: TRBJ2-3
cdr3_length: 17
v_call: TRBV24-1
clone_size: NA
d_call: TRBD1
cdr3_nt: TGTGCCACCAGTGAGGCGTACGGGACAGGGGCAACAGATACGCAGTATTTT
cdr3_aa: CATSEAYGTGATDTQYF

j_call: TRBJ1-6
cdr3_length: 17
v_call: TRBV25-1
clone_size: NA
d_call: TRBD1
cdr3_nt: TGTGCCAGCAGTGAAAACTGGCAGACAGGGGTAAATTCACCCCTCCACTTT
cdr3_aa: CASSENWQTGVNSPLHF

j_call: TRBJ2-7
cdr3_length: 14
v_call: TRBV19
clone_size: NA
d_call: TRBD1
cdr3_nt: TGTGCCAGTAGTATTTGGGACAGGGGTAGCGAGCAGTACTTC
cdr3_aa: CASSIWDRGSEQYF

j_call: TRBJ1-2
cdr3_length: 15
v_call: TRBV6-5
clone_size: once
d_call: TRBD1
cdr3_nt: TGTGCCAGCAGTATGACAGGGACCACTAACTATGGCTACACCTTC
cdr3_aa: CASSMTGTTNYGYTF

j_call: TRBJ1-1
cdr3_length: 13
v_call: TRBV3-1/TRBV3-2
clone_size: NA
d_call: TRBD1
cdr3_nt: TGTGCCAGCATCGACAGGGTGAACACTGAAGCTTTCTTT
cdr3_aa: CASIDRVNTEAFF

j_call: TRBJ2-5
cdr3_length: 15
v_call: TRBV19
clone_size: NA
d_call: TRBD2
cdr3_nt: TGTGCCAGTAGTCTCGGGACTAGCGGTAAAGAGACCCAGTACTTC
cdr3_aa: CASSLGTSGKETQYF

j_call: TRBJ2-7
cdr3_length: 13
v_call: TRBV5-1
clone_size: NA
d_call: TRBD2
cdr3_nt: TGCGCCAGCAACCTAGCGGGAGGCTACGAGCAGTACTTC
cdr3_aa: CASNLAGGYEQYF

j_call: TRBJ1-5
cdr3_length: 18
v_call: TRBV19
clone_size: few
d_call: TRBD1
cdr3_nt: TGTGCCAGTAATGAGGGCAGGGGGCTCCGGGCCGGCAATCAGCCCCAGCATTTT
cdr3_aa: CASNEGRGLRAGNQPQHF

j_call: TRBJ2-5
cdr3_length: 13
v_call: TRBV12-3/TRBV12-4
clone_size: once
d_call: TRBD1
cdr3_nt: TGTGCCAGCAGGGGGGACAGCCAAGAGACCCAGTACTTC
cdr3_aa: CASRGDSQETQYF

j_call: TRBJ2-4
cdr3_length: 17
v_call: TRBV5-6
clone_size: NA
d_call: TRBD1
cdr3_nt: TGTGCCAGCAGCCCCCGTATCAAGACAGGGGGCCTAAACATTCAGTACTTC
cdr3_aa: CASSPRIKTGGLNIQYF

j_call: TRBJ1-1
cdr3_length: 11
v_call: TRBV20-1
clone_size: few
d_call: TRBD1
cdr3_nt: TGCAGTGCCCAGGACAGGTTTGAAGCTTTCTTT
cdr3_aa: CSAQDRFEAFF

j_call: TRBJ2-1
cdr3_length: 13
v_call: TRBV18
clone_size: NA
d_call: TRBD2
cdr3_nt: TGTGCCTGCGGGAGGGCCCTTGACGATGAGCAGTTCTTC
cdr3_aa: CACGRALDDEQFF

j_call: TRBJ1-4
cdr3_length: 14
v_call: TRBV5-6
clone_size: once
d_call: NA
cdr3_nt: TGTGCCAGCAGCTTAATCCGAACTAATGAAAAACTGTTTTTT
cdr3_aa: CASSLIRTNEKLFF

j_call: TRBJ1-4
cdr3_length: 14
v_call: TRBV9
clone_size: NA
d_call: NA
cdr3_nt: TGTGCCAGCAGCAAAGCCGAAGGCGGGGAAAAACTGTTTTTT
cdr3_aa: CASSKAEGGEKLFF

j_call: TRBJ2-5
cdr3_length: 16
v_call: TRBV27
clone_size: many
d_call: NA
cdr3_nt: TGTGCCAGCAGTCCCTCGACTAGGAGGCGGGAAGAGACCCAGTACTTC
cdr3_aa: CASSPSTRRREETQYF

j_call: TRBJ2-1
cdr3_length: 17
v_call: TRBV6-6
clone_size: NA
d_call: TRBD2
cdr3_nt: TGTGCCAGCAGTCACCATAGCGGGGGGCCTTTATACAATGAGCAGTTCTTC
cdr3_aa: CASSHHSGGPLYNEQFF

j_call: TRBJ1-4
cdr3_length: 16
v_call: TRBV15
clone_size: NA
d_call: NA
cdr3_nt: TGTGCCACCAGCAGAGGTTTAGCAGGGGCTGGGGAAAAACTGTTTTTT
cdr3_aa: CATSRGLAGAGEKLFF

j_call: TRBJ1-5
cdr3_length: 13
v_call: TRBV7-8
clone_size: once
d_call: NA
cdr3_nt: TGTGCCAGCAGCTGGGACTCAAATCAGCCCCAGCATTTT
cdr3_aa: CASSWDSNQPQHF

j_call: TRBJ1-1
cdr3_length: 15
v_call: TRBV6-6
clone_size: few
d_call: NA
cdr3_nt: TGTGCCAGCAGTTACACACAGAGCATGAACACTGAAGCTTTCTTT
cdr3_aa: CASSYTQSMNTEAFF

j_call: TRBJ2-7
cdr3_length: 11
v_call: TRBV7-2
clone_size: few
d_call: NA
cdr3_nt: TGTGCCAGCAGCTACTATTCCGAGCAGTACTTC
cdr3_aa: CASSYYSEQYF

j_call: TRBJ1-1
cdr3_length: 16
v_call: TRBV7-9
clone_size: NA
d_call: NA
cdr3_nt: TGTGCCAGCAGCTTATCTCCCGGACGGCGGGGGGATGAAGCTTTCTTT
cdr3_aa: CASSLSPGRRGDEAFF

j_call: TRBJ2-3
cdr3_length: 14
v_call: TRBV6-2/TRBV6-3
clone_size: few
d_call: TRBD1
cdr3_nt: TGTGCCAGCAGCCCAGGACAGGGGACAGATACGCAGTATTTT
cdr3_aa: CASSPGQGTDTQYF

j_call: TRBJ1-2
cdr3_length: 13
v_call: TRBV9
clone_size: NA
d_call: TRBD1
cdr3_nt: TGTGCCAGCAGCCCGCAGGGGGCCTATGGCTACACCTTC
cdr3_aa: CASSPQGAYGYTF

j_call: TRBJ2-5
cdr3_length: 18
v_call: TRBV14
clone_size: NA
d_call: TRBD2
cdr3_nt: TGTGCCAGCAGCCAAGAGCGGTCTAGCGGGGGGTCCGGGGAGACCCAGTACTTC
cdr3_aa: CASSQERSSGGSGETQYF

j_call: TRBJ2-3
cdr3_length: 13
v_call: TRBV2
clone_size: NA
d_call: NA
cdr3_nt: TGTGCCAGCAGTTCAGCCCCGGGGGATACGCAGTATTTT
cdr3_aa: CASSSAPGDTQYF

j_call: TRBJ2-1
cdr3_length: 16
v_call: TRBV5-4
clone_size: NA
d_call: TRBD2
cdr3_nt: TGTGCCAGCAGCTTTCTTGGACTAGCGGGGTACAATGAGCAGTTCTTC
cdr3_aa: CASSFLGLAGYNEQFF

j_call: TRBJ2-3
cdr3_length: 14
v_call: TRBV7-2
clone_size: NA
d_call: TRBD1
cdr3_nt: TGTGCCAGCAGCTTAGGGACAGGGGGAGATACGCAGTATTTT
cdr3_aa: CASSLGTGGDTQYF

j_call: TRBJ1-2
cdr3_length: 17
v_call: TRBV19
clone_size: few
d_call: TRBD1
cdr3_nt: TGTGCCAGTAGTATGTTGGGACAGGGGGCGCTTGACTATGGCTACACCTTC
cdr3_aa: CASSMLGQGALDYGYTF

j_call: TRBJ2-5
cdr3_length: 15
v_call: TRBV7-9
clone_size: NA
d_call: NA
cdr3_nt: TGTGCCAGCAGCGAGACTAGGGTGGGCCAAGAGACCCAGTACTTC
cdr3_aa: CASSETRVGQETQYF

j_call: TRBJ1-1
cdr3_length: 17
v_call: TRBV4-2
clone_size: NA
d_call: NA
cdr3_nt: TGTGCCAGCAGCCAAGAAGCGGGGGGCAGGGGTTCGACTGAAGCTTTCTTT
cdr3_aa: CASSQEAGGRGSTEAFF

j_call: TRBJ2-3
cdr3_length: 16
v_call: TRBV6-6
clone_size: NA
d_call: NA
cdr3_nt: TGTGCCAGCAGGGACACCGGGACTGGGACCACAGATACGCAGTATTTT
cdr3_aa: CASRDTGTGTTDTQYF

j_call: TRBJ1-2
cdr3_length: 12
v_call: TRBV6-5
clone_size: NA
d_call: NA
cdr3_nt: TGTGCCAGCAGCTCTTCCTACTATGGCTACACCTTC
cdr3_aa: CASSSSYYGYTF

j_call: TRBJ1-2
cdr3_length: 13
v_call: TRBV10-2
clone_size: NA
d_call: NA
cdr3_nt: TGCGCCAGCAGTGGACAGCCAAACCGTGGCTACACCTTC
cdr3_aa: CASSGQPNRGYTF

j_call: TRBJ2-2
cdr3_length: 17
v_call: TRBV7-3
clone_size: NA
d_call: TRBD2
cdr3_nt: TGTGCCAGCAGCTCCACTAGCGGGGGGGCACGTACCGGGGAGCTGTTTTTT
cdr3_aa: CASSSTSGGARTGELFF

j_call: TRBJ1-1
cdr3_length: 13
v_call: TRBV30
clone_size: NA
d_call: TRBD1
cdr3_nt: TGTGCCAGCTCTCGGACAGGGAGAACTGAAGCTTTCTTT
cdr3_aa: CASSRTGRTEAFF

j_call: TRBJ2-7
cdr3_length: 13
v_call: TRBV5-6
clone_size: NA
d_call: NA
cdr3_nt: TGTGCCAGCAGTAACGGGGGCTCCTACGAGCAGTACTTC
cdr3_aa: CASSNGGSYEQYF

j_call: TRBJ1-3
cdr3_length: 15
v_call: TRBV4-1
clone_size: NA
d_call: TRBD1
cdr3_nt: TGCGCCAGCAGCCAAGGACAGGGGTTTCGAAACACCATATATTTT
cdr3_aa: CASSQGQGFRNTIYF

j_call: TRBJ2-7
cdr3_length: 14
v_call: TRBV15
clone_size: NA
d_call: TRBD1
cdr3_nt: TGTGCCACCAGCAGAGGGGGACAGGGTTACGAGCAGTACTTC
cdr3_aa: CATSRGGQGYEQYF

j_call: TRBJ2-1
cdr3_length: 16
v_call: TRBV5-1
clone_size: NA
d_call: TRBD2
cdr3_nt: TGCGCCAGCAGCTTGGATGGGACTAGCGTCTACAATGAGCAGTTCTTC
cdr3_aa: CASSLDGTSVYNEQFF

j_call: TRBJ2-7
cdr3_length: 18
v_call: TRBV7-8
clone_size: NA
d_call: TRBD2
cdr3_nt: TGTGCCAGCAGCGTCACGGGACTAGCGGGGGGGAGCTCCTACGAGCAGTACTTC
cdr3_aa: CASSVTGLAGGSSYEQYF

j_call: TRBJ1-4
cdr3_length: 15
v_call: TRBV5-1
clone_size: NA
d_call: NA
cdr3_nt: TGCGCCAGCAGCACCAACAGGGTTATGGGTGAAAAACTGTTTTTT
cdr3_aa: CASSTNRVMGEKLFF

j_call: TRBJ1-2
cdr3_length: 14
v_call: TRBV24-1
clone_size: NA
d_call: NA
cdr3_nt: TGTGCCACCAGTGACCACAGGGACAACTATGGCTACACCTTC
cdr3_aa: CATSDHRDNYGYTF

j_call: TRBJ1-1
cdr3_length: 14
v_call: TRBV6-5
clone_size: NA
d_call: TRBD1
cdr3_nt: TGTGCCAGCAGTTACATTCAGGGGGAGACTGAAGCTTTCTTT
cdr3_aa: CASSYIQGETEAFF

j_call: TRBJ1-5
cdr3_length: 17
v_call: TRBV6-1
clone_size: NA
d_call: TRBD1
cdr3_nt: TGTGCCAGCAGTGAAGCGAGGGGGCTTTATAGCAATCAGCCCCAGCATTTT
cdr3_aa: CASSEARGLYSNQPQHF

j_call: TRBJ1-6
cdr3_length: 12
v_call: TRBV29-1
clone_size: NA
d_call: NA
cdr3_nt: TGCAGCGTTGAAGATCTGGGGGGGGCCCTCCACTTT
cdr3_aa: CSVEDLGGALHF

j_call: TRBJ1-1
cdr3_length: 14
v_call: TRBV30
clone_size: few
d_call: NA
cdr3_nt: TGTGCCTGGACTACGGGGAGGTTAAGCACTGAAGCTTTCTTT
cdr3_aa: CAWTTGRLSTEAFF

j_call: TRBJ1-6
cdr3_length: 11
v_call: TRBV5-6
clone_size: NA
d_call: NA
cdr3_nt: TGTGCCAGCAGCTCGGAGTCAGCCCTCCACTTT
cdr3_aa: CASSSESALHF

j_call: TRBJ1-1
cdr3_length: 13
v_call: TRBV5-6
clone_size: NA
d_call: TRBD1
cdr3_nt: TGTGCCAGCAGAGACAGGGCGGGGACTGAAGCTTTCTTT
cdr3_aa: CASRDRAGTEAFF

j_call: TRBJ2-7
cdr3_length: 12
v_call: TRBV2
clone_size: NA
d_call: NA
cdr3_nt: TGTGCCAGCAGAGGCGGCTCCTACGAGCAGTACTTC
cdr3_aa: CASRGGSYEQYF

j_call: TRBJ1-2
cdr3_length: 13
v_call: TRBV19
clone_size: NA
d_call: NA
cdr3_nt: TGTGCCAGTAAGGTACGGGGAAACTATGGCTACACCTTC
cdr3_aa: CASKVRGNYGYTF

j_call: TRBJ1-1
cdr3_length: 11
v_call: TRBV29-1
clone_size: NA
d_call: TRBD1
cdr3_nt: TGCAGCGGTGGGACAGCCACTGAAGCTTTCTTT
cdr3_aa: CSGGTATEAFF

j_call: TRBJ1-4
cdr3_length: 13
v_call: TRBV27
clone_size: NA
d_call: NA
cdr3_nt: TGTGCCAGCAGCAGGGGCGCAGGGGAAAAACTGTTTTTT
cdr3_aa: CASSRGAGEKLFF

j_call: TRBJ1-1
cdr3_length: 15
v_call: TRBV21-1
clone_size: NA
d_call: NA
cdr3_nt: TGTGCCAGCAGCAAGAAGGATCAGGACAACCCTGAAGCTTTCTTT
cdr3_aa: CASSKKDQDNPEAFF

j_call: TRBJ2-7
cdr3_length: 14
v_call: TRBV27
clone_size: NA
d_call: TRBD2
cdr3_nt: TGTGCCAGCAGACTAGCGTTCAGCTCCTACGAGCAGTACTTC
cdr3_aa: CASRLAFSSYEQYF

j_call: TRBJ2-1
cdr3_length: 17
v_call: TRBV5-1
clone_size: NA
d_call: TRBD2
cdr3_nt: TGCGCCAGCAGCTGGGGTTCCGGGACTAGCGGATACAATGAGCAGTTCTTC
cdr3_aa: CASSWGSGTSGYNEQFF